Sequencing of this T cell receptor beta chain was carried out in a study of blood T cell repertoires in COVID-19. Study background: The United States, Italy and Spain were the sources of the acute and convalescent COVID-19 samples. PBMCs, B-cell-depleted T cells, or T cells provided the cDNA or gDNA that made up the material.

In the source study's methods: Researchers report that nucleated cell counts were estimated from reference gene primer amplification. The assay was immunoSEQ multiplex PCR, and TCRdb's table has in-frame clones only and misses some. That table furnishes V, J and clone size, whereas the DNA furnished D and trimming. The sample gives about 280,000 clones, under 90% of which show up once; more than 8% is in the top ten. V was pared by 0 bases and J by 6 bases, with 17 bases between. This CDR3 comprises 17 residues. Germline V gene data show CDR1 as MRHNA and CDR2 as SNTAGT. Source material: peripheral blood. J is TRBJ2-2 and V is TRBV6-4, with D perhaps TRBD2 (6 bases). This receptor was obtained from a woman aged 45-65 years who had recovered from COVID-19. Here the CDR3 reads CASSDSYREYGSGELFF. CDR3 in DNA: TGTGCCAGCAGTGACTCCTATCGGGAGTATGGATCCGGGGAGCTGTTTTTT.